This entry features one T cell receptor beta chain sequence. The antigen it binds to is not known. There are no base qualities to consult, and no much larger clone falls within one base. Library creation used the immunoSEQ multiplex PCR assay. Sourced from immuneACCESS, this table was stored by TCRdb with only in-frame sequences that have V and J called. A share of the clones is absent; for the studies checked, an unresolved V gene accounts for under half, and the remainder has no known explanation. This sample gives 35,000 to 50,000 clones in total; around 90% of them show up just once. More than 0.95% of the sample rests with the top ten. This record comes from a study of T cell changes during pregnancy in multiple sclerosis (dated by TCRdb to about 2019). Regarding the study in general: In women with multiple sclerosis, the researchers looked at how the T cell repertoire shifted as pregnancy progressed.

From a lookup of the germline V gene, CDR1 and CDR2 are SGHAT and FQNNGV. Ends trimmed: V by 5 bases, J by 7 bases; bases unmatched to a gene: 8. The cysteine opens and the phenylalanine closes a CDR3 of 15 amino acids. Only the CDR3 part of the read is kept: 45 bases, read in frame from the first base. This material consisted of CD4+ T cells from peripheral blood mononuclear cells, taken in the second trimester of pregnancy. This receptor chain uses TRBV11-2 and TRBJ2-2; 9 middle bases align to TRBD1. The TCR was taken from a female donor with multiple sclerosis, enrolled in a pregnancy study. The DNA reads as follows: TGTGCCAGCAGCCCTGGGACAGGGCCTAACGGGGAGCTGTTTTTT. Its translation reads: CASSPGTGPNGELFF.